These T cell receptor beta chains were read from a single sample in a study of response to subunit inactivated influenza vaccine. Each CDR3 protein gets one entry after TCRdb re-called the RT-PCR reads with MiXCR. The table includes 650,000 to 850,000 distinct CDR3 sequences, more than 11% detected once. The input for sequencing was PBMCs from blood, taken approximately 15 days before vaccination. The source of these receptors is a man aged 45-65 years who received an inactivated influenza vaccine. Both conserved end residues are part of each CDR3. The order of the fields is J gene, clone size, D gene, V gene, CDR3 protein, CDR3 DNA. D genes are given only for firm matches. Rows may omit the clone size; those that give it use once, few, many or a size class.

TRBJ2-4,many,TRBD1,TRBV5-8,CASNFPGTGTKNIQYF,TGTGCCAGCAACTTCCCCGGGACAGGGACCAAAAACATTCAGTACTTC
TRBJ2-2,NA,NA,TRBV11-2,CASSLLVSSGELFF,TGTGCCAGCAGCTTATTAGTATCCTCCGGGGAGCTGTTTTTT
TRBJ2-5,NA,TRBD2,TRBV27,CASSFSGGGRGGLKTKYF,TGTGCCAGCAGTTTTTCAGGTGGTGGCCGGGGGGGCTTGAAGACCAAGTACTTC
TRBJ2-5,NA,NA,TRBV11-3,CASSSFSTGETQYF,TGTGCCAGCAGCTCCTTCTCGACGGGGGAGACCCAGTACTTC
TRBJ2-2,NA,NA,TRBV6-5,CASSYSGKGIPGELFF,TGTGCCAGCAGTTACTCGGGCAAGGGGATCCCCGGGGAGCTGTTTTTT
TRBJ2-3,NA,NA,TRBV10-3,CAIAPGATDTQYF,TGTGCCATCGCCCCGGGAGCTACAGATACGCAGTATTTT
TRBJ2-3,NA,NA,TRBV24-1,CATSDLLGDTQYF,TGTGCCACCAGTGACTTACTAGGAGATACGCAGTATTTT
TRBJ2-1,NA,NA,TRBV6-1,CASRGLASSYNEQFF,TGTGCCAGCAGGGGCCTAGCATCCTCCTACAATGAGCAGTTCTTC
TRBJ1-2,few,TRBD1,TRBV9,CASSVGQGSLSNYGYTF,TGTGCCAGCAGCGTAGGACAGGGGTCCCTATCCAACTATGGCTACACCTTC
TRBJ2-1,few,TRBD1,TRBV11-1,CASSPTTGLHEQFF,TGTGCCAGCAGCCCTACGACAGGGTTGCATGAGCAGTTCTTC
TRBJ2-1,few,NA,TRBV7-8,CASSSQGQFNEQFF,TGTGCCAGCAGCTCGCAGGGACAATTCAATGAGCAGTTCTTC
TRBJ2-3,NA,NA,TRBV18,CASPPTDTQYF,TGTGCCAGCCCCCCCACAGATACGCAGTATTTT
TRBJ2-3,NA,NA,TRBV20-1,CSARDLEGTDTQYF,TGCAGTGCTAGAGATCTAGAAGGGACAGATACGCAGTATTTT
TRBJ2-3,few,NA,TRBV2,CAGHGGNTDTQYF,TGTGCCGGCCACGGGGGAAACACAGATACGCAGTATTTT
TRBJ2-3,NA,TRBD1,TRBV20-1,CSARAGTGTSTDTQYF,TGCAGTGCTAGAGCAGGGACAGGGACTAGCACAGATACGCAGTATTTT
TRBJ2-3,NA,TRBD2,TRBV6-1,CASSPFSGGGDTQYF,TGTGCCAGCAGCCCCTTTAGCGGGGGGGGCGATACGCAGTATTTT
TRBJ2-4,NA,NA,TRBV27,CASSPYVFDRENIQYF,TGTGCCAGCAGTCCTTATGTTTTTGATCGTGAAAACATTCAGTACTTC
TRBJ2-3,few,NA,TRBV12-3/TRBV12-4,CASSSRLPLGTDTQYF,TGTGCCAGCAGTTCAAGGCTCCCCCTCGGCACAGATACGCAGTATTTT